Described below is a single TCR beta chain sequence and its context. The data stem from a study of blood T cell repertoires in COVID-19. Study-level background: Spain, Italy and the United States supplied samples that represented acute and convalescent COVID-19.

Germline V CDR1 and CDR2: ENHRY, SYGVKD. The junction had 5 bases not matched to a gene; V was cut back by 1 base and J by 1 base. The CDR3 consists of 16 residues. Recruitment covered 20 to 25 US areas and drew participants whose ages spanned roughly 18 to 89 years. Categorization into cohorts depended on clinical history that participants reported. Per the original data handling: The authors estimated nucleated cell counts from reference gene primer amplification. Measured with immunoSEQ multiplex PCR; TCRdb has only the in-frame clones, and not every one. V, J and clone size derive from that table, while D and trimming were established from the DNA sequence. The sample lists around 250,000 clones; approximately 86% were seen once.

The sequenced sample was PBMCs or T cells enriched from blood (not recorded which). This TCR came from a woman in her 50s who had recovered from COVID-19. This chain connects TRBV10-3 to TRBJ1-1; TRBD1 agrees at 8 bases. CDR3 amino acids: CAISEFGGTGNTEAFF. The CDR3 coding sequence is TGTGCCATCAGTGAGTTCGGCGGGACAGGGAACACTGAAGCTTTCTTT.